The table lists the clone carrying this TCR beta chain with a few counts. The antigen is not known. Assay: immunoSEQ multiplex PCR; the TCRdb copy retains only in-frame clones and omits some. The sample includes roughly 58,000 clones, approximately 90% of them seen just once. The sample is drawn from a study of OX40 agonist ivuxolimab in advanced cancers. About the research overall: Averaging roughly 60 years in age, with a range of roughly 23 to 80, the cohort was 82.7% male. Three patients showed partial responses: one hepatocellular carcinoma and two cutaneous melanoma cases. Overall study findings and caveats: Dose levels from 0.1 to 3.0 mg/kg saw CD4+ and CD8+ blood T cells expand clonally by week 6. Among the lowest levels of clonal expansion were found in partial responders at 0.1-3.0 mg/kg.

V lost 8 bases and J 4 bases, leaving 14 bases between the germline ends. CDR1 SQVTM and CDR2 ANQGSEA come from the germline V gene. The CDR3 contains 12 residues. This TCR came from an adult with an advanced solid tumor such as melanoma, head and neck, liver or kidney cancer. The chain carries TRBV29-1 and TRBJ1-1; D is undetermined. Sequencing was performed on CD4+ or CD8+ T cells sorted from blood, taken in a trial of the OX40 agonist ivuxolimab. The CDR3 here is CSSIRSGTEAFF. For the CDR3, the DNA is TGCAGCTCCATAAGGTCGGGCACTGAAGCTTTCTTT.